Listed below are T cell receptor beta chains from one sample, sequenced in a study of human T cells and chemical hapten exposure. TCRdb independently ran MiXCR on the RACE reads; one entry per CDR3 protein. The table records approximately 77,000 distinct CDR3 sequences, around 7% of them present only once. This material consisted of whole blood, taken in connection with sensitization to the hapten diphenylcyclopropenone (DPC). All receptors derive from a woman in her 30s with alopecia areata. Some clones in this sample may be carry-over from other donors' samples. CDR3s include the opening cysteine and the closing phenylalanine or tryptophan. D genes are given only for firm matches. Some rows have no size entry. The others give once, few or many, or a class for an expanded clone.

clone_size d_call j_call v_call cdr3_aa
many . TRBJ1-2 TRBV30 CAWSPRGGRYGYTF
few . TRBJ1-1 TRBV6-1 CASSRTEITEAFF
many . TRBJ1-2 TRBV5-6 CASSLVDRHYGYTF
few TRBD2 TRBJ2-7 TRBV20-1 CSALQTSGGYEQYF
few . TRBJ1-6 TRBV12-3/TRBV12-4 CASSDPSPLHF
many . TRBJ2-7 TRBV20-1 CSARDLQGQNEQYF
. TRBD2 TRBJ2-4 TRBV11-2 CASSYELPSGTSGGAREAKNIQYF
many . TRBJ1-5 TRBV20-1 CSANTQGDQPQHF
. . TRBJ1-2 TRBV20-1 CSARGIQEGYTF
many . TRBJ1-1 TRBV6-6 CASSYSISNLNTEAFF
many . TRBJ1-1 TRBV2 CASSTTAEAFF
many TRBD2 TRBJ2-5 TRBV5-1 CASSLGAGEAQETQYF
. . TRBJ2-7 TRBV5-4 CASSHGPAYEQYF
. . TRBJ1-4 TRBV12-3/TRBV12-4 CASSFGSRREKLFF
many . TRBJ1-1 TRBV29-1 CSVEEKVAITEAFF
few . TRBJ2-3 TRBV2 CASKYEADTDTQYF
few . TRBJ2-7 TRBV15 CATSRDRRLGHISYEQYF
few . TRBJ2-7 TRBV7-6 CASSANDRYREYEQYF
many . TRBJ1-2 TRBV9 CASTPAGGDVYTF
. . TRBJ1-4 TRBV7-2 CASRDGNEKLFF
few TRBD2 TRBJ2-3 TRBV7-2 CASSLDGGGMRDTQYF
. TRBD2 TRBJ2-5 TRBV5-6 CASSLGGTSGGARETQYF
many TRBD1 TRBJ1-6 TRBV20-1 CSARAAGGSNSPLHF
many . TRBJ1-1 TRBV29-1 CSVMNTEAFF
few TRBD1 TRBJ2-3 TRBV30 CATDRARTDTQYF
. . TRBJ1-2 TRBV6-5 CASSPLTGGYGYTF
many . TRBJ1-1 TRBV6-4 CASSRALNTEAFF
many . TRBJ2-1 TRBV7-2 CASSSRGGAYNEQFF
. . TRBJ1-1 TRBV5-4 CASSRDTAGGTEAFF
many . TRBJ2-1 TRBV5-6 CASSPGANEQFF
many TRBD1 TRBJ2-5 TRBV6-1 CASSERGTGGAGETQYF
many . TRBJ2-5 TRBV5-1 CASSLVQQETQYF
few TRBD1 TRBJ1-1 TRBV20-1 CSARGQAGTEAFF
many TRBD1 TRBJ1-6 TRBV7-8 CASSWAMGTGPKRGNSPLHF
many . TRBJ2-1 TRBV9 CASSGETRYNEQFF
many . TRBJ1-6 TRBV7-3 CASSLSSRGLGSPLHF
many TRBD1 TRBJ2-7 TRBV7-9 CASSPRTGKAYEQYF
. . TRBJ1-5 TRBV10-1 CASYNQPQHF
many . TRBJ2-3 TRBV7-9 CASSPPGVRGTDTQYF
many . TRBJ2-3 TRBV27 CASSLKAGPTDTQYF
many TRBD2 TRBJ2-3 TRBV20-1 CSAQSGGSNTQYF
. . TRBJ2-2 TRBV23-1 CASSQPFWGGRHTGELFF
many . TRBJ2-3 TRBV20-1 CSAERQGTDTQYF
many . TRBJ1-1 TRBV12-5 CASGFPGGEAFF
few TRBD1 TRBJ1-1 TRBV12-3/TRBV12-4 CASSLDRGLSEAFF